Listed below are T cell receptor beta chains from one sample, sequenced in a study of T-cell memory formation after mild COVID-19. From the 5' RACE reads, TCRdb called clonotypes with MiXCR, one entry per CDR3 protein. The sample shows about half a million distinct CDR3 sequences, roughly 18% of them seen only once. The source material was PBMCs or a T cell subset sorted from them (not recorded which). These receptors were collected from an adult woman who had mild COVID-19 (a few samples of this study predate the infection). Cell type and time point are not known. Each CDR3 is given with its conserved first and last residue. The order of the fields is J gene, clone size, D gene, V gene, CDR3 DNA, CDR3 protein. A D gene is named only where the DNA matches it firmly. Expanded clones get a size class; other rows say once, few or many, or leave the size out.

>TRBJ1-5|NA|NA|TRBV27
TGTGCCAGTAGTAACGACAGGTTCGGTCAGCCCCAGCATTTT
CASSNDRFGQPQHF
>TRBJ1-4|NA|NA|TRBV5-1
TGCGCCAGCAGCCTACAGGGTCGGGGTGAAAAACTGTTTTTT
CASSLQGRGEKLFF
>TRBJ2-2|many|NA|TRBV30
TGTGCCTGGAGTGTACTCGGCGCAGGGAGCTGGACCGGGGAGCTGTTTTTT
CAWSVLGAGSWTGELFF
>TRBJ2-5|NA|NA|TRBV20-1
TGCAGTGCAGACCGGGACCAACAAGAGACCCAGTACTTC
CSADRDQQETQYF
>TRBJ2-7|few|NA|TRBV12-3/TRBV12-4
TGTGCCAGCAGTTTTGTTCGGTACGAGCAGTACTTC
CASSFVRYEQYF
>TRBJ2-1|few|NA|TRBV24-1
TGTGCCACCGGACTGAGCTCCTACAATGAGCAGTTCTTC
CATGLSSYNEQFF
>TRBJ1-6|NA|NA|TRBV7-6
TGTGCCAGCAGCTTAGACGCGGGGGAAGGTAGACCCCTCCACTTT
CASSLDAGEGRPLHF
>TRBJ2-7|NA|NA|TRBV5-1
TGCGCCAGCAGCTTGAGTGGTGGCATGAACGAGCAGTACTTC
CASSLSGGMNEQYF
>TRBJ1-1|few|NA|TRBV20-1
TGCAGTGCCCCGGGGACTGAAGCTTTCTTT
CSAPGTEAFF
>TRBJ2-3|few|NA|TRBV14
TGTGCCAGCAGCCAAGACTTAACCGGGCGGAATACGCAGTATTTT
CASSQDLTGRNTQYF
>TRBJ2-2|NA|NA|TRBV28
TGTGCCAGCAGTTCTAGACCGAGGGGGGAGCTGTTTTTT
CASSSRPRGELFF
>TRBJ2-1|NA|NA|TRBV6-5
TGTGCCAGCAGTTACTTTAGGAGCTCCTACAATGAGCAGTTCTTC
CASSYFRSSYNEQFF
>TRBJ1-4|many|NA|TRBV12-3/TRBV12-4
TGTGCCAGCACCCTAAGCAGGGGAACCTCAACCGAAAAACTGTTTTTT
CASTLSRGTSTEKLFF
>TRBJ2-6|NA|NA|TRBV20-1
TGCAGTGCTAGAGTTTCGTCTGGGGCCAACGTCCTGACTTTC
CSARVSSGANVLTF
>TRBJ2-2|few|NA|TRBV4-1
TGCGCCAGCAGCCCAGACGGGCTCGGGGAGCTGTTTTTT
CASSPDGLGELFF
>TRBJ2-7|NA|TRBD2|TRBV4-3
TGCGCCAGCAGCCAAGACCTGACTAGCGGAAAATACGAGCAGTACTTC
CASSQDLTSGKYEQYF